Listed below are T cell receptor beta chains from one sample, sequenced in a study of T-cell reconstitution after alpha-beta-depleted transplantation in children. TCRdb ran MiXCR on the PCR reads and lists one entry per CDR3 protein. The data contain about 830,000 distinct CDR3 sequences, roughly 15% of them singletons. This material consisted of PBMCs, mostly from graft donor cells, taken 360 days after TCRalphabeta/CD19-depleted stem cell transplant. These receptor sequences come from a male patient younger than 18 who had a stem cell transplant for acute lymphoblastic leukemia, so the T cells may come from the graft donor. The CDR3 runs from the conserved cysteine through the conserved F or W. The D gene is left open where the match is weak. Not all rows give a size; the values are once, few, many and, for expanded clones, a class.

clone_size,v_call,d_call,j_call,cdr3_length,cdr3_aa,cdr3_nt
NA,TRBV29-1,NA,TRBJ1-4,15,CSVLRGAKTNEKLFF,TGCAGCGTCCTGAGGGGGGCCAAAACTAATGAAAAACTGTTTTTT
NA,TRBV19,TRBD2,TRBJ2-1,16,CASSITTSGYYNEQFF,TGTGCCAGTAGTATCACGACTAGCGGCTACTACAATGAGCAGTTCTTC
few,TRBV5-1,TRBD2,TRBJ2-3,18,CASSLAGLAGGNTDTQYF,TGCGCCAGCAGCTTGGCGGGACTAGCGGGAGGCAACACAGATACGCAGTATTTT
NA,TRBV12-3/TRBV12-4,TRBD2,TRBJ2-7,15,CASTQLAGRASVQYF,TGTGCCAGCACCCAATTAGCGGGCAGGGCCTCGGTGCAGTACTTC
NA,TRBV14,NA,TRBJ1-3,17,CASSLVWDLSSGNTIYF,TGTGCCAGCAGCCTAGTATGGGACCTCAGCTCTGGAAACACCATATATTTT
NA,TRBV12-3/TRBV12-4,NA,TRBJ1-3,13,CASSFPSGNTIYF,TGTGCCAGCAGTTTCCCTAGTGGAAACACCATATATTTT
NA,TRBV7-2,NA,TRBJ2-4,17,CASSSLRLQGRLNIQYF,TGTGCCAGCAGCTCGCTTCGCCTACAGGGGAGGCTGAACATTCAGTACTTC
many,TRBV12-3/TRBV12-4,NA,TRBJ2-1,13,CASRQTMRNEQFF,TGTGCCAGCAGACAGACTATGCGGAATGAGCAGTTCTTC
NA,TRBV3-1,NA,TRBJ2-7,15,CASSLGGGPYYEQYF,TGTGCCAGCAGCCTTGGGGGAGGTCCGTACTACGAGCAGTACTTC
NA,TRBV4-1,NA,TRBJ2-5,13,CASSQPLGETQYF,TGCGCCAGCAGCCAACCACTAGGGGAGACCCAGTACTTC
NA,TRBV12-3/TRBV12-4,NA,TRBJ1-5,13,CASSLSGFQPQHF,TGTGCCAGCAGTTTGTCAGGGTTTCAGCCCCAGCATTTT